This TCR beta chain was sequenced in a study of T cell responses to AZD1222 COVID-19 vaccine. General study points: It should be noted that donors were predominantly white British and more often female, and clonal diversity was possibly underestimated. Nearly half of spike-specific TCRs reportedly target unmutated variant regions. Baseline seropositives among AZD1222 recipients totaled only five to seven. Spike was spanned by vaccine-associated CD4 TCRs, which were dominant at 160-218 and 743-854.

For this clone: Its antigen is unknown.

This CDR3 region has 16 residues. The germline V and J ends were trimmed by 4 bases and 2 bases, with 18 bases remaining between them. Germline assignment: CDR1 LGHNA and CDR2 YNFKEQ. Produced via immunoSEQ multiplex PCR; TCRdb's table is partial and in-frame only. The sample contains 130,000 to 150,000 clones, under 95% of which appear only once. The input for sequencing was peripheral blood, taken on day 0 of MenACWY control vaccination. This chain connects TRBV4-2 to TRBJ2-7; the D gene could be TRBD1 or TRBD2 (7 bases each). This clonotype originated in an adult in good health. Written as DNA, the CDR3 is TGTGCCAGCAGCCTCGAAGCGGGACAGATGCCCTACGAGCAGTACTTC. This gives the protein CASSLEAGQMPYEQYF.